This T cell receptor beta chain was observed in a study of T cells in Graves' hyperthyroidism and ophthalmopathy. Overall study findings and caveats: Among thyroid clonotypes expanded above 0.001, most also appeared in blood. Ophthalmopathy onset followed model prediction by a median approximately six months.

Stable hyperthyroidism: no ophthalmopathy progression over 18 months of follow-up. About this clonotype: What it binds is unknown.

Template material for amplifying TCR beta CDR3 regions consisted of RNA transcripts. Using the HTBI primer set, a first-round RT-PCR was run on the TCR CDR3. TCRdb passed the multiplex PCR reads through MiXCR, listing each CDR3 protein once. The table lists some 800,000 distinct CDR3 sequences, 38% of them singletons. The CDR3 contains 16 residues. Between the trimmed V and J ends, which lost 2 bases and 0 bases, there was a span of 10 bases. Sample: blood. This sequence was found in a man aged 18-30 years with Graves' hyperthyroidism. The chain recombines TRBV12-3 or TRBV12-4 with TRBJ1-4; D is undetermined. As DNA, the CDR3 is TGTGCCAGCAGTTTATACGAACAGCCAACTAATGAAAAACTGTTTTTT. It codes for CASSLYEQPTNEKLFF.